Shown below are 32 T cell receptor beta chains from a single sample sequenced in a study of T cell changes during pregnancy in multiple sclerosis. The repertoire was sequenced with immunoSEQ multiplex PCR; TCRdb's copy has only in-frame clones and lacks some. Here the sample spans fewer than 85,000 clones, 93% being singletons. Sequenced here: peripheral blood, sampled in the second trimester of pregnancy. These receptors were obtained from a female donor with multiple sclerosis, enrolled in a pregnancy study.

The V gene is TRBV5-1, the J gene TRBJ1-3, with 7 bases fitting TRBD1. The junction had 2 bases not matched to a gene; V was cut back by 6 bases and J by 2 bases. The length of the CDR3 is 13 residues. In germline, CDR1 is SGHRS, CDR2 YFSETQ. DNA for the CDR3: TGCGCCAGCAAGGGGACAGCTGGAAACACCATATATTTT. It is translated as CASKGTAGNTIYF. The variable domain in full, with the rest retrieved from reference TRBV5-1 and TRBJ1-3, is KAGVTQTPRYLIKTRGQQVTLSCSPISGHRSVSWYQQTPGQGLQFLFEYFSETQRNKGNFPGRFSGRQFSNSRSEMNVSTLELGDSALYLCASKGTAGNTIYFGEGSWLTVV.

This clone was found once. The rearrangement joins TRBV7-3 to TRBJ2-3; D not resolved. The CDR3 has 14 amino acids. Germline V lookup: CDR1 SGHTA, CDR2 FQGTGA. Trimming removed 6 bases at V and 0 bases at J, with 10 bases between. CDR3 DNA sequence: TGTGCCAGCAGTCTAGATGCTAGCACAGATACGCAGTATTTT. This translates into CASSLDASTDTQYF.

This chain connects TRBV6-1 to TRBJ1-2; 12 bases agree with TRBD1. This CDR3 is built from 19 residues. Germline CDR1 reads MNHNS; CDR2 reads SASEGT. V lost 4 bases and J lost 0; bases outside the gene matches: 12. The CDR3 here is CASSARGTGGLPTNYGYTF. For the CDR3, the DNA is TGTGCCAGCAGTGCAAGGGGGACAGGGGGCCTACCTACTAACTATGGCTACACCTTC.

The chain links TRBV11-3 to TRBJ1-5; the D is unclear. V was cut by 4 bases and J by 0 bases, with 13 bases left in between. The CDR3 totals 16 residues. Germline lookup yields CDR1 SGHNT and CDR2 YENEEA. The CDR3 sequence: CASSCRDAYSNQPQHF. The CDR3 nucleotides read TGTGCCAGCAGCTGTCGGGATGCGTATAGCAATCAGCCCCAGCATTTT.

This clone was recorded only once. The J gene is TRBJ2-1, the V gene TRBV7-2; 7 bases align to TRBD1. The CDR3 runs 14 residues. V lost 4 bases, J lost 4 bases, and 4 bases stayed unmatched. In germline, CDR1 is SGHTA, CDR2 FQGNSA. CDR3 sequence (DNA): TGTGCCAGCAGCTCGACAGGGTTGTACAATGAGCAGTTCTTC. As protein: CASSSTGLYNEQFF.

This clone showed up just once. The rearrangement links TRBV5-6 to TRBJ2-3; 9 bases are shared with TRBD2. With 4 bases clipped from V and 3 bases from J, the junction kept 12 bases outside the gene matches. Germline V lookup: CDR1 SGHDT, CDR2 YYEEEE. The CDR3 loop spans 17 amino acids. Here the CDR3 DNA reads TGTGCCAGCAGCAGGGGGGGGATCGGACTAGCGACAGATACGCAGTATTTT. Its translation is CASSRGGIGLATDTQYF.

This clone has only one observation. The chain recombines TRBV7-9 with TRBJ1-2; maybe TRBD1 (5 bases). V lost 4 bases and J lost 4, with 13 bases in between. The germline gives CDR1 SEHNR, CDR2 FQNEAQ (reference sequence). The CDR3 totals 14 residues. The CDR3 DNA follows: TGTGCCAGCAGCTCCCGGGAGGGGCTCTATGGCTACACCTTC. Its translation: CASSSREGLYGYTF.

This chain uses TRBV11-2 with TRBJ2-7; D is unresolved. V was pared by 6 bases and J by 1 base, with 13 bases between. The CDR3 has 14 residues. From germline, CDR1 is SGHAT and CDR2 FQNNGV. The CDR3 DNA reads as TGTGCCAGCAGTCCCGGTCCGGGTTCCTACGAGCAGTACTTC. It specifies CASSPGPGSYEQYF.

V usage is TRBV18 and J usage is TRBJ1-2; D might be TRBD1 (6 bases). Trimming took off 6 bases at V and 2 bases at J, with 10 bases between the two ends. Germline loops: CDR1 KGHSH, CDR2 LQKENI. CDR3 length: 13 amino acids. The CDR3 protein is CASSPDRNYGYTF. CDR3 nucleotide sequence: TGTGCCAGCTCTCCTGACAGGAACTATGGCTACACCTTC. Supplemented by reference TRBV18 and TRBJ1-2, the full variable domain reads NAGVMQNPRHLVRRRGQEARLRCSPMKGHSHVYWYRQLPEEGLKFMVYLQKENIIDESGMPKERFSAEFPKEGPSILRIQQVVRGDSAAYFCASSPDRNYGYTFGSGTRLTVV.

V and J are TRBV9 and TRBJ1-3; weak D call: TRBD1 (5 bases). The germline V gene encodes CDR1 SGDLS and CDR2 YYNGEE. The CDR3 is 15 amino acids. Trimming cost V 3 bases and J 0 bases, with 10 bases left between them. CDR3 sequence reads: CASSATVLSGNTIYF. The CDR3 coding sequence is TGTGCCAGCAGCGCGACAGTTCTCTCTGGAAACACCATATATTTT.

The V gene is TRBV18, the J gene TRBJ1-1; possibly TRBD1 for D (6 bases). CDR1 KGHSH and CDR2 LQKENI come from the germline V gene. Trimming pared 0 bases from V and 1 base from J, leaving 6 bases between. The CDR3 covers 14 residues. CDR3 nucleotides: TGTGCCAGCTCACCACCGGACAGGAACACTGAAGCTTTCTTT. Amino acid sequence: CASSPPDRNTEAFF.

The chain combines TRBV5-4 with TRBJ1-4, with 8 bases matching TRBD1. The J segment lost 5 bases and the V segment lost 4 bases, leaving 1 base of the junction unmatched. This CDR3 is 13 amino acids long. Germline CDR1 SGHNT, CDR2 YYREEE (reference sequence). CDR3 residues: CASSRDRNEKLFF. CDR3 nucleotides: TGTGCCAGCAGCCGGGACAGGAATGAAAAACTGTTTTTT.

The chain is built from TRBV7-8 and TRBJ1-3, with D unclear. The V gene's germline CDR1 is SGHVS and CDR2 FQNEAQ. Trimming stripped 1 base from V and 0 bases from J, with 7 bases between. The CDR3 has 15 residues. The CDR3 sequence: CASSLVPRSGNTIYF. The CDR3 DNA reads as TGTGCCAGCAGCTTAGTTCCGCGCTCTGGAAACACCATATATTTT.

J is TRBJ1-1 and V is TRBV11-2; tentatively, D is TRBD1 (6 bases). Germline V lookup: CDR1 SGHAT, CDR2 FQNNGV. CDR3 length equals 14 residues. The V end lost 5 bases, the J end lost 2 bases, and 12 bases lay between the germline ends. CDR3: CASSAPGQNTEAFF. The CDR3 DNA reads TGTGCCAGCAGCGCTCCGGGACAAAACACTGAAGCTTTCTTT. Full variable domain (remainder filled in from reference TRBV11-2 and TRBJ1-1): EAGVAQSPRYKIIEKRQSVAFWCNPISGHATLYWYQQILGQGPKLLIQFQNNGVVDDSQLPKDRFSAERLKGVDSTLKIQPAKLEDSAVYLCASSAPGQNTEAFFGQGTRLTVV.

This chain links TRBV7-9 with TRBJ2-7; D may be TRBD1 (5 bases). From germline, CDR1 is SEHNR and CDR2 FQNEAQ (reference sequence). The V and J ends lost 4 bases and 3 bases respectively, with 16 bases between them. The length of the CDR3 is 15 residues. This CDR3 reads CASSSFDRKDYEQYF. In DNA form, the CDR3 reads TGTGCCAGCAGCTCGTTCGACAGAAAAGACTACGAGCAGTACTTC.

The chain couples TRBV27 to TRBJ1-4; D remains unclear. Trimming cost V 7 bases and J 10 bases, with 10 bases left between them. Germline CDR1 MNHEY, CDR2 SMNVEV (reference sequence). The CDR3 runs to 11 residues. CDR3 DNA: TGTGCCAGCAAATTTCGGGTAAAACTGTTTTTT. Translation: CASKFRVKLFF. The complete variable domain, with remaining parts taken from reference TRBV27 and TRBJ1-4, reads EAQVTQNPRYLITVTGKKLTVTCSQNMNHEYMSWYRQDPGLGLRQIYYSMNVEVTDKGDVPEGYKVSRKEKRNFPLILESPSPNQTSLYFCASKFRVKLFFGSGTQLSVL.

The rearrangement uses TRBV9 and TRBJ2-3, with 8 bases identical to TRBD2. This CDR3 region has 14 residues. The V gene end was trimmed by 4 bases and the J gene end by 5 bases; junction bases not matched to a gene: 6. Germline-derived CDR1 and CDR2 are SGDLS and YYNGEE. CDR3 DNA: TGTGCCAGCAGCTTTAGCGGGGTGGTAGATACGCAGTATTTT. Its protein product is CASSFSGVVDTQYF.

The V and J genes are TRBV2 and TRBJ2-1, with D possibly matching TRBD1 (5 bases). V was cut by 4 bases and J by 14 bases, with 18 bases left in between. The CDR3 contains 13 residues. Germline V CDR1 and CDR2: SNHLY, FYNNEI. CDR3 nucleotides: TGTGCCAGCAGTGGTCTAGGGGCGGCAAGGGAGTTCTTC. It codes for CASSGLGAAREFF.

The chain joins TRBV30 to TRBJ2-4, with D perhaps TRBD2 (5 bases). The CDR3 is made up of 14 amino acids. Trimming shortened V by 5 bases and J by 3 bases, and 14 bases separated the two germline ends. Germline V lookup: CDR1 GTSNPN, CDR2 SVGIG (reference sequence). CDR3 sequence reads: CAWAGARSKNIQYF. Written as DNA, the CDR3 is TGTGCCTGGGCGGGCGCGCGGAGCAAAAACATTCAGTACTTC. Filled out from reference TRBV30 and TRBJ2-4, the complete variable domain reads SQTIHQWPATLVQPVGSPLSLECTVEGTSNPNLYWYRQAAGRGLQLLFYSVGIGQISSEVPQNLSASRPQDRQFILSSKKLLLSDSGFYLCAWAGARSKNIQYFGAGTRLSVL.

V and J are TRBV7-8 and TRBJ2-7; perhaps TRBD1 as D (6 bases). Trimming took off 2 bases at V and 5 bases at J, with 7 bases between the two ends. The CDR3 contains 12 residues. Looked up from germline, CDR1 is SGHVS and CDR2 is FQNEAQ. The CDR3 DNA reads TGTGCCAGCAGCTTAAGGGGGAACGAGCAGTACTTC. Protein sequence: CASSLRGNEQYF.

The chain uses TRBV13 and TRBJ1-1, with D hard to call. The CDR3 is 14 residues long. V shed 5 bases and J shed 1 base, with 11 bases lying between them. Germline CDR1 reads PRHDT; CDR2 reads FYEKMQ (reference sequence). The CDR3 loop is CASSPRVQNTEAFF. Here the CDR3 DNA reads TGTGCCAGCAGCCCCCGGGTACAGAACACTGAAGCTTTCTTT.

CDR3 amino acids: CASSSSSGGLYEQYF. The CDR3 nucleotides are TGTGCCAGCTCCTCTTCTAGCGGGGGTCTCTACGAGCAGTACTTC. This chain connects TRBV13 to TRBJ2-7; 10 nucleotides line up with TRBD2. The CDR3 loop spans 15 amino acids. CDR1 is PRHDT and CDR2 is FYEKMQ in the germline V gene (reference sequence). After removal of 8 bases from V and 3 bases from J, the junction contained 10 bases not matched to a gene.

The chain employs TRBV30 and TRBJ2-2, with a tentative D call TRBD2 (5 bases). The CDR3 loop spans 12 amino acids. From germline, CDR1 is GTSNPN and CDR2 SVGIG (reference sequence). The V and J ends lost 5 bases and 5 bases respectively, with 9 bases between them. The CDR3 is CAWASLTGELFF. The CDR3 coding sequence is TGTGCCTGGGCTAGCTTGACCGGGGAGCTGTTTTTT.

This clone was seen just once. V gene TRBV18 combines with J gene TRBJ1-3; the D is unclear. Germline loops: CDR1 KGHSH, CDR2 LQKENI. CDR3 length: 14 amino acids. V was cut by 4 bases and J by 4 bases, with 11 bases left in between. The CDR3 spells CASSRSGIGNTIYF. The CDR3 nucleotides read TGTGCCAGCTCACGTTCGGGGATCGGAAACACCATATATTTT.

About this clone: A read error may produce the germline difference seen at one junction end. The chain employs TRBV6-5 and TRBJ2-7; 9 positions agree with TRBD2. This CDR3 is 16 amino acids long. Germline CDR1 reads MNHEY; CDR2 reads SVGAGI. CDR3 nucleotides: TGTGTCAGCAGTTACTCGACCGCGGGGGGGTTGTACGAGCAGTACTTC. Translating it yields CVSSYSTAGGLYEQYF.

This chain connects TRBV9 to TRBJ2-5; TRBD2 aligns across 8 bases. The germline V gene encodes CDR1 SGDLS and CDR2 YYNGEE. The CDR3 extends over 14 amino acids. Losses at the gene ends were 4 bases for V and 3 bases for J; bases not matched to a gene: 5. This chain's CDR3 is CASSPGGGEETQYF. CDR3 DNA sequence: TGTGCCAGCAGCCCCGGGGGGGGCGAAGAGACCCAGTACTTC.

V is TRBV27 and J is TRBJ2-1; 8 nucleotides match TRBD2. The length of the CDR3 is 16 residues. Germline V gene sequence: CDR1 MNHEY, CDR2 SMNVEV (reference sequence). J gave up 4 bases and V 4 bases, and 9 bases lay outside the gene matches. In DNA, the CDR3 is TGTGCCAGCAGTTCTTTTTTGCTAGCGGGTTACAATGAGCAGTTCTTC. Residues: CASSSFLLAGYNEQFF.

The rearrangement links TRBV27 to TRBJ1-2, with 9 bases fitting TRBD1. This CDR3 comprises 12 residues. The germline V gene encodes CDR1 MNHEY and CDR2 SMNVEV (reference sequence). J was trimmed by 7 bases and V by 4 bases; bases with no gene match: 1. CDR3 bases: TGTGCCAGCAGTTCGACAGGGGGTGGCTACACCTTC. It specifies CASSSTGGGYTF.

The chain joins TRBV18 to TRBJ1-5; 8 bases map to TRBD1. The V gene's germline CDR1 is KGHSH and CDR2 LQKENI. The CDR3 totals 16 residues. Trimming removed 4 bases from V and 5 bases from J; junction bases left unmatched: 10. The CDR3 reads CASSQTDRVTDQPQHF. CDR3 in DNA: TGTGCCAGCTCACAAACGGACAGGGTAACAGATCAGCCCCAGCATTTT.

The V gene is TRBV10-3, the J gene TRBJ1-1; TRBD1 might be the D (6 bases). The length of the CDR3 is 16 residues. Germline V gene data show CDR1 as ENHRY and CDR2 as SYGVKD. The V gene lost 0 bases and the J gene lost 4 bases, with 15 bases spanning the gap. The CDR3 DNA reads TGTGCCATCAGTGAGTCTCGGGCAGGGGATGGCACTGAAGCTTTCTTT. Its protein product is CAISESRAGDGTEAFF.

The chain links TRBV18 to TRBJ2-7; TRBD1 aligns across 7 bases. Per germline, CDR1 KGHSH and CDR2 LQKENI. The V segment lost 3 bases and the J segment 0 bases; nucleotides outside the gene matches: 2. The CDR3 has 14 residues. CDR3 loop: CASSPGQPSYEQYF. The CDR3 nucleotides are TGTGCCAGCTCACCGGGACAGCCCTCCTACGAGCAGTACTTC.

In DNA form, the CDR3 reads TGTGCCAGCAGCCCGCCCCTGGGTGACAGCTCTGGAAACACCATATATTTT. Translating it yields CASSPPLGDSSGNTIYF. The chain recombines TRBV13 with TRBJ1-3, with D perhaps matching TRBD1 (5 bases). From germline, CDR1 is PRHDT and CDR2 FYEKMQ (reference sequence). The ends were cut back, 5 bases at V and 0 bases at J, with 17 bases in the middle. The CDR3 is 17 residues long.